Below, 32 T cell receptor beta chains from the same sample are listed, as sequenced in a study of Tregs in tolerant kidney transplant recipients. Their cognate antigens are unknown. Method: immunoSEQ multiplex PCR; TCRdb's copy keeps in-frame clones and lacks some. Of about 44,000 clones in the sample, around 95% are singletons; the top ten hold around 0.35%. Sample: Tregs from blood cultured with allogeneic cells. Receptors originate from a human donor in good health.

The chain has TRBV19 and TRBJ2-3; no clear D gene. This CDR3 spans 11 amino acids. Germline values: CDR1 LNHDA, CDR2 SQIVND (reference sequence). V was clipped by 5 bases and J by 6 bases, with 6 bases between them. The CDR3 sequence is CASSERDTQYF. DNA for the CDR3: TGTGCCAGTAGTGAGAGGGATACGCAGTATTTT. Looking up the rest from reference TRBV19 and TRBJ2-3 gives the full variable domain: DGGITQSPKYLFRKEGQNVTLSCEQNLNHDAMYWYRQDPGQGLRLIYYSQIVNDFQKGDIAEGYSVSREKKESFPLTVTSAQKNPTAFYLCASSERDTQYFGPGTRLTVL.

V usage is TRBV5-6 and J usage is TRBJ1-6; D gene unclear. The CDR3 has 12 residues. Germline CDR1 and CDR2: SGHDT and YYEEEE. The V end was cut by 0 bases, the J end by 6 bases, with 1 base between. The CDR3 spells CASSLVNSPLHF. The DNA for the CDR3 is TGTGCCAGCAGCTTGGTTAATTCACCCCTCCACTTT.

The chain has TRBV7-6 and TRBJ2-1; TRBD2 aligns across 9 bases. V lost 0 bases and J lost 2; bases outside the gene matches: 2. CDR3 length: 16 residues. CDR1 SGHVS and CDR2 FNYEAQ come from the germline V gene. DNA of the CDR3: TGTGCCAGCAGCTTAGCGACTAGCGGAACCTACAATGAGCAGTTCTTC. It specifies CASSLATSGTYNEQFF.

In its sample, this clone was seen once. This chain connects TRBV5-4 to TRBJ2-5, with D hard to call. Deletions cut 0 bases from V and 2 bases from J, with 5 bases between. The CDR3 has 13 amino acids. CDR1 and CDR2 (germline): SGHNT, YYREEE (reference sequence). CDR3 protein: CASSLVQQETQYF. CDR3 nucleotide sequence: TGTGCCAGCAGCTTGGTCCAGCAAGAGACCCAGTACTTC.

The chain carries TRBV5-1 and TRBJ1-1; possible D gene TRBD1, 5 bases. V was clipped by 3 bases and J by 2 bases, with 8 bases between them. Per germline, CDR1 SGHRS and CDR2 YFSETQ. The CDR3 loop spans 13 amino acids. CDR3 protein: CASSYGQNTEAFF. CDR3 bases: TGCGCCAGCAGCTACGGACAAAACACTGAAGCTTTCTTT.

The count of this clone is one. The V call is TRBV11-2, the J call TRBJ2-2, with 9 bases fitting TRBD1. V was clipped by 5 bases and J by 1 base; unmatched bases: 5. CDR3 length: 16 residues. Per the germline V gene, CDR1 is SGHAT and CDR2 is FQNNGV. The chain's CDR3 is CASSPRDRVNTGELFF. The DNA of the CDR3 is TGTGCCAGCAGCCCCCGGGACAGGGTGAACACCGGGGAGCTGTTTTTT.

The chain links TRBV7-9 to TRBJ1-2; TRBD1 might be the D (5 bases). Germline lookup yields CDR1 SEHNR and CDR2 FQNEAQ (reference sequence). The V gene lost 7 bases and the J gene lost 0 bases, with 15 bases spanning the gap. The CDR3 is made up of 15 amino acids. CDR3 in amino acids: CASTRPGTANYGYTF. CDR3 nucleotides: TGTGCCAGCACCCGACCAGGGACTGCTAACTATGGCTACACCTTC.

The chain links TRBV11-2 to TRBJ2-5; possibly TRBD2 for D (5 bases). Trimming removed 1 base from V and 4 bases from J, with 10 bases in between. Per the germline V gene, CDR1 is SGHAT and CDR2 is FQNNGV. This CDR3 is 14 amino acids long. This chain's CDR3 is CASSLVTRRETQYF. The DNA of the CDR3 is TGTGCCAGCAGCTTAGTTACTAGGCGAGAGACCCAGTACTTC. Full variable domain (missing parts from reference TRBV11-2 and TRBJ2-5): EAGVAQSPRYKIIEKRQSVAFWCNPISGHATLYWYQQILGQGPKLLIQFQNNGVVDDSQLPKDRFSAERLKGVDSTLKIQPAKLEDSAVYLCASSLVTRRETQYFGPGTRLLVL.

This chain connects TRBV19 to TRBJ2-5; D may be TRBD2 (6 bases). Germline V gives CDR1 LNHDA, CDR2 SQIVND (reference sequence). The germline V and J ends were trimmed by 11 bases and 2 bases, with 12 bases remaining between them. This CDR3 contains 12 residues. CDR3 sequence reads: CAHAGRQETQYF. The CDR3 bases are TGTGCCCACGCGGGACGACAAGAGACCCAGTACTTC.

This chain joins TRBV12-5 and TRBJ2-2, with TRBD1 matching over 7 bases. This CDR3 has 14 residues. The germline V gene has CDR1 LGHNT and CDR2 FRNRAP. V lost 6 bases to trimming and J lost 7 bases; unmatched junction nucleotides: 8. In DNA form, the CDR3 reads TGTGCTAGTGGCCCCGACAGGGCTGGCGGGGAGCTGTTTTTT. Protein product: CASGPDRAGGELFF.

This chain connects TRBV7-9 to TRBJ2-2; the D is unclear. Germline assignment: CDR1 SEHNR and CDR2 FQNEAQ (reference sequence). This CDR3 is 16 amino acids long. Trimming removed 1 base from V and 2 bases from J, with 11 bases in between. The CDR3 is CASSLGPPSNTGELFF. CDR3 nucleotide sequence: TGTGCCAGCAGCTTAGGGCCCCCCTCTAACACCGGGGAGCTGTTTTTT.

The chain uses TRBV19 and TRBJ1-1; D is ambiguous. This CDR3 has 14 residues. V was trimmed by 2 bases and J by 4 bases, leaving 11 bases between them. The germline V gene encodes CDR1 LNHDA and CDR2 SQIVND (reference sequence). This CDR3 reads CASSISFGSTEAFF. The CDR3 nucleotides are TGTGCCAGTAGTATAAGTTTCGGCAGCACTGAAGCTTTCTTT.

The chain couples TRBV4-2 to TRBJ2-5; no reliable D call. V lost 4 bases, J lost 5 bases, and 17 bases lay in between. The germline V gene has CDR1 LGHNA and CDR2 YNFKEQ. The CDR3 runs to 15 residues. CDR3: CASSPLKSSGETQYF. The DNA of the CDR3 is TGTGCCAGCAGCCCCTTGAAATCATCCGGGGAGACCCAGTACTTC.

In its sample, this clone was seen once. Here the CDR3 DNA reads TGCAGTGCTAGGGGGGGGTTCGGCTACACCTTC. This codes for CSARGGFGYTF. The chain couples TRBV20-1 to TRBJ1-2; D is possibly TRBD1 (5 bases). Germline CDR1 is DFQATT and CDR2 is SNEGSKA (reference sequence). V was pared by 3 bases and J by 8 bases, with 10 bases between. The CDR3 sequence is 11 residues long.

This clone was detected only a few times. The CDR3 sequence: CASSGVTSNQPQHF. The CDR3, as DNA: TGTGCCAGCAGTGGGGTGACTAGCAATCAGCCCCAGCATTTT. This chain joins TRBV2 and TRBJ1-5; D gene unclear. CDR1 and CDR2 (germline): SNHLY, FYNNEI. CDR3 length: 14 residues. V was shortened by 4 bases and J by 0 bases, with 7 bases between the two germline ends.

V usage is TRBV19 and J usage is TRBJ2-3, with TRBD2 matching 9 bases. After removal of 7 bases from V and 6 bases from J, the junction contained 2 bases not matched to a gene. From germline, CDR1 is LNHDA and CDR2 SQIVND (reference sequence). CDR3 length equals 12 residues. CDR3 sequence reads: CASNGLADTQYF. The CDR3, as DNA: TGTGCCAGTAATGGACTAGCGGATACGCAGTATTTT.

The chain recombines TRBV6-1 with TRBJ1-5; 9 bases match TRBD1. V shed 4 bases, J shed 5 bases, and the junction held 6 bases outside the gene matches. There are 15 residues in the CDR3. Germline V gene sequence: CDR1 MNHNS, CDR2 SASEGT. CDR3 protein: CASSGKWTGDQPQHF. CDR3 nucleotide sequence: TGTGCCAGCAGTGGCAAGTGGACAGGGGATCAGCCCCAGCATTTT.

The gene calls are TRBV11-2 and TRBJ2-2, with D tentatively TRBD1 or TRBD2 (5 bases each). This CDR3 is 13 amino acids long. V was clipped by 5 bases and J by 6 bases, with 10 bases between them. Germline V gene lookup returns CDR1 SGHAT and CDR2 FQNNGV. The CDR3 here is CASSRGVSGELFF. Here the CDR3 DNA reads TGTGCCAGCAGCCGAGGGGTTTCCGGGGAGCTGTTTTTT.

This chain uses TRBV6-5 with TRBJ1-5; no clear D gene. The ends were cut back, 0 bases at V and 2 bases at J, with 8 bases in the middle. Germline CDR1 is MNHEY and CDR2 is SVGAGI. The CDR3 contains 15 residues. For the CDR3, the DNA is TGTGCCAGCAGTTACTCGTTCGGTGGCAATCAGCCCCAGCATTTT. Translating gives CASSYSFGGNQPQHF.

This clone was counted a single time. This chain connects TRBV2 to TRBJ2-7, with 8 bases aligning to TRBD1. The germline V gene encodes CDR1 SNHLY and CDR2 FYNNEI. The CDR3 runs to 14 residues. V lost 6 bases, J lost 2 bases, and 6 bases stayed unmatched. This chain's CDR3 is CASRETGVAYEQYF. The CDR3 DNA reads TGTGCCAGCAGGGAGACAGGGGTCGCCTACGAGCAGTACTTC.

The CDR3, as DNA: TGTGCCATCAGTGCAACAGGGCTTCGCTCTGAAGCTTTCTTT. Translation gives CAISATGLRSEAFF. The genes are TRBV10-3 and TRBJ1-1; D might be TRBD1 (6 bases). Germline V gives CDR1 ENHRY, CDR2 SYGVKD. CDR3 length equals 14 residues. V was cut by 4 bases and J by 6 bases, with 15 bases left in between.

The chain uses TRBV4-1 and TRBJ2-7; D uncertain. V was trimmed by 1 base and J by 3 bases, leaving 7 bases between them. From germline, CDR1 is MGHRA and CDR2 YSYEKL. The CDR3 loop spans 13 amino acids. The CDR3 spells CASSQVGFYEQYF. Here the CDR3 DNA reads TGCGCCAGCAGCCAAGTCGGCTTCTACGAGCAGTACTTC.

This chain uses TRBV20-1 with TRBJ2-1; D ambiguous. Trimming took off 3 bases at V and 6 bases at J, with 0 bases between the two ends. The germline CDR1 and CDR2 sequences are DFQATT and SNEGSKA (reference sequence). This CDR3 is 9 amino acids long. The CDR3 protein is CSASNEQFF. The CDR3, as DNA: TGCAGTGCTAGCAATGAGCAGTTCTTC.

The gene calls are TRBV5-4 and TRBJ2-1; D gene ambiguous. This CDR3 contains 13 residues. Germline V gene data show CDR1 as SGHNT and CDR2 as YYREEE (reference sequence). V dropped 0 bases and J dropped 2 bases, with 3 bases sitting between them. CDR3 nucleotide sequence: TGTGCCAGCAGCTTGGTAACCTACAATGAGCAGTTCTTC. Translation: CASSLVTYNEQFF.

The chain recombines TRBV11-2 with TRBJ2-3; D is unresolved. Germline V lookup: CDR1 SGHAT, CDR2 FQNNGV. The V and J ends lost 1 base and 7 bases respectively, with 6 bases between them. This CDR3 comprises 12 residues. The CDR3 DNA sequence: TGTGCCAGCAGCTTAGGGCGTTATACGCAGTATTTT. Protein sequence: CASSLGRYTQYF.

The chain links TRBV11-2 to TRBJ2-2; a possible D gene is TRBD2 (6 bases). This CDR3 region has 15 residues. The V end was cut by 5 bases, the J end by 6 bases, with 16 bases between. Germline CDR1 reads SGHAT; CDR2 reads FQNNGV. CDR3 in amino acids: CASSPRDSRAGELFF. CDR3 DNA sequence: TGTGCCAGCAGCCCCCGGGACTCCCGCGCCGGGGAGCTGTTTTTT. The full variable domain, in which reference TRBV11-2 and TRBJ2-2 provide the parts outside the CDR3, is EAGVAQSPRYKIIEKRQSVAFWCNPISGHATLYWYQQILGQGPKLLIQFQNNGVVDDSQLPKDRFSAERLKGVDSTLKIQPAKLEDSAVYLCASSPRDSRAGELFFGEGSRLTVL.

J is TRBJ1-5 and V is TRBV5-6; D call uncertain. This CDR3 has 12 amino acids. CDR1 and CDR2 (germline): SGHDT, YYEEEE. V gave up 4 bases and J gave up 6 bases, with 8 bases separating them. The CDR3 sequence: CASSLLSQPQHF. CDR3 DNA: TGTGCCAGCAGCCTCCTCTCTCAGCCCCAGCATTTT.

This chain joins TRBV1 and TRBJ2-5; the table's D call TRBD2 went unverified against the DNA. TRBV1 is a pseudogene segment. The CDR3 sequence is 17 residues long. The CDR3 region has the DNA TGCACCAGCAGCCACCCTCTTCCGAGGAGGGGAGGAGAGACCCAGTACTTC. It encodes CTSSHPLPRRGGETQYF.

This chain uses TRBV11-2 with TRBJ2-5; D not certain. Trimming took off 5 bases at V and 7 bases at J, with 8 bases between the two ends. The V gene's germline CDR1 is SGHAT and CDR2 FQNNGV. This CDR3 spans 11 amino acids. CDR3 loop: CASSRVATQYF. The CDR3 DNA sequence: TGTGCCAGCAGCCGTGTTGCGACCCAGTACTTC.

The rearrangement joins TRBV2 to TRBJ1-5; D is undetermined. Trimming took off 3 bases at V and 5 bases at J, with 20 bases between the two ends. CDR1 SNHLY and CDR2 FYNNEI come from the germline V gene. This CDR3 has 17 residues. The CDR3 DNA reads TGTGCCAGCAGTGATCGAGGACCACCGTCGCCCTATCAGCCCCAGCATTTT. Encoded protein: CASSDRGPPSPYQPQHF.

The V gene is TRBV11-2, the J gene TRBJ2-5; D might be TRBD1 (6 bases). Trimming shortened V by 3 bases and J by 3 bases, and 11 bases separated the two germline ends. The CDR3 loop spans 14 amino acids. Germline V gene lookup returns CDR1 SGHAT and CDR2 FQNNGV. Written as DNA, the CDR3 is TGTGCCAGCAGCTTGGCCACAGGGAAAGAGACCCAGTACTTC. Translation: CASSLATGKETQYF.

The V call is TRBV12-2, the J call TRBJ2-1; the table assigns TRBD2, which was not confirmed against the DNA. TRBV12-2 is flagged as a pseudogene. This CDR3 contains 17 residues. Here the CDR3 reads CASRLSGRGGDYNEQFF. The CDR3 DNA is TGTGCAAGTCGCTTAAGTGGCCGGGGAGGGGACTACAATGAGCAGTTCTTC.